The entry below gives a single T cell receptor (beta chain) sequence along with its context. The CDR3 length is 13 residues. Germline V gene sequence: CDR1 SGHRS, CDR2 YFSETQ. Trimming at V came to 4 bases and at J to 7 bases, leaving 7 bases not matched to a gene. This sample is part of a study of blood T cell repertoires in COVID-19. Study at large: Samples taken during acute and convalescent COVID-19 were collected in the United States, Italy and Spain. PBMCs, B-cell-depleted T cells, or T cells were the source of the cDNA or gDNA that made up the material.

In the original analysis: Reference gene primer amplification yielded estimated nucleated cell counts. Only in-frame clones appear in the TCRdb table, and some are missing; sequencing was by immunoSEQ multiplex PCR. The V and J calls and the clone size are those of that table, but D and trimming were determined from the DNA. The table records 350,000 or so clones, around 87% of them present only once. Material: peripheral blood. J is TRBJ1-1 and V is TRBV5-1; 7 bases are shared with TRBD1. The source of this sequence is a man younger than 35 with active or convalescent COVID-19. The CDR3 loop is CASSPHRDSEAFF. The DNA for the CDR3 is TGCGCCAGCAGCCCACACCGGGACAGTGAAGCTTTCTTT.